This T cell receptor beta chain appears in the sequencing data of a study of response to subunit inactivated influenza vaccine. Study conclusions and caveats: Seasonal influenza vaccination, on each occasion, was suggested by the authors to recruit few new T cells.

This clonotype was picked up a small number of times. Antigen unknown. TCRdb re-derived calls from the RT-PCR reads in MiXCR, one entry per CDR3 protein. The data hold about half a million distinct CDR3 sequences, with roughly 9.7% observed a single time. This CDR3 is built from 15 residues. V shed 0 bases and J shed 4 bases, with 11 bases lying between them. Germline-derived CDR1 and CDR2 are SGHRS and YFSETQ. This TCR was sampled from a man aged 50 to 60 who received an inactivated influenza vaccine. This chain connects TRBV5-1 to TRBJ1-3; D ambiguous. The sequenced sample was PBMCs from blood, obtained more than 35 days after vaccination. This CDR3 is CASSLGSGGGNTIYF. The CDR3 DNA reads TGCGCCAGCAGCTTGGGGTCTGGCGGAGGAAACACCATATATTTT.